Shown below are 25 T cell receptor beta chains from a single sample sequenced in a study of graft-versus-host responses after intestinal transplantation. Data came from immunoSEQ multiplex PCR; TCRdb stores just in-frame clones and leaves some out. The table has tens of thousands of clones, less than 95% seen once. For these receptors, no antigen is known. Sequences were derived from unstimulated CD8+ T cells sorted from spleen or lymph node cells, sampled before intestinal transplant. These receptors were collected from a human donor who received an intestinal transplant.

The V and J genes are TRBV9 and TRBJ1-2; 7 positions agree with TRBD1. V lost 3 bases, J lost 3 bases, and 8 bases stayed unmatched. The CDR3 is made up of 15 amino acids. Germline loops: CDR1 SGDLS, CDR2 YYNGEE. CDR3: CASSAEGQTDYGYTF. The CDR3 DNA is TGTGCCAGCAGCGCCGAGGGACAGACAGACTATGGCTACACCTTC. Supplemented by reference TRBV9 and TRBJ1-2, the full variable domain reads DSGVTQTPKHLITATGQRVTLRCSPRSGDLSVYWYQQSLDQGLQFLIQYYNGEERAKGNILERFSAQQFPDLHSELNLSSLELGDSALYFCASSAEGQTDYGYTFGSGTRLTVV.

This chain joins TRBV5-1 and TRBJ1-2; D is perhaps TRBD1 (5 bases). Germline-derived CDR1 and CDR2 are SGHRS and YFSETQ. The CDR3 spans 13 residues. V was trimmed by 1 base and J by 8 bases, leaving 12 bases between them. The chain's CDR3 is CASSLKQVGGYTF. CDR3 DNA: TGCGCCAGCAGCTTGAAACAGGTGGGCGGCTACACCTTC. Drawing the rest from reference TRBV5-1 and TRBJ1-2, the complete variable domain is KAGVTQTPRYLIKTRGQQVTLSCSPISGHRSVSWYQQTPGQGLQFLFEYFSETQRNKGNFPGRFSGRQFSNSRSEMNVSTLELGDSALYLCASSLKQVGGYTFGSGTRLTVV.

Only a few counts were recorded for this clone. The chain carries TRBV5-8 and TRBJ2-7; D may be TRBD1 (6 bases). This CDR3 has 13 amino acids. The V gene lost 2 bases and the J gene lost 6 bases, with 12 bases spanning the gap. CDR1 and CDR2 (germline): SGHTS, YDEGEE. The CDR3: CASSFPGVSEQYF. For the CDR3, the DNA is TGTGCCAGCAGCTTCCCAGGGGTGAGCGAGCAGTACTTC.

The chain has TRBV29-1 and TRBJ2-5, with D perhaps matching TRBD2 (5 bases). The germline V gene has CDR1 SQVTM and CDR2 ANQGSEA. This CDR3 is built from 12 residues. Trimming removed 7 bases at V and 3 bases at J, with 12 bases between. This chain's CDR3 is CSAHLGEETQYF. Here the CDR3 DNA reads TGCAGCGCCCACCTGGGAGAAGAGACCCAGTACTTC.

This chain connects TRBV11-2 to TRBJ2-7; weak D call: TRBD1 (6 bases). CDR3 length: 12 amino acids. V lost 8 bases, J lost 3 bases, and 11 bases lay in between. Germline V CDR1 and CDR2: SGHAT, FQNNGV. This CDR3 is CASGDRSYEQYF. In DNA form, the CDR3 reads TGTGCCAGCGGAGACAGGAGCTACGAGCAGTACTTC.

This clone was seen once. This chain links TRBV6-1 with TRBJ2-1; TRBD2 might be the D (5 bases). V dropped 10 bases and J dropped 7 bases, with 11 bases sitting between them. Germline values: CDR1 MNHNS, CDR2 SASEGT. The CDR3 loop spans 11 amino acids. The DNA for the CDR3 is TGTGCCACCCAACGCGGGAATGAGCAGTTCTTC. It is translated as CATQRGNEQFF.

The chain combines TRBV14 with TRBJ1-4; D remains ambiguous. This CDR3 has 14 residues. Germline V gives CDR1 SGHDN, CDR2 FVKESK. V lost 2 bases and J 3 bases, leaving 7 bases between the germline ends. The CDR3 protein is CASSQNGPNEKLFF. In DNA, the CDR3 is TGTGCCAGCAGCCAAAATGGGCCTAATGAAAAACTGTTTTTT.

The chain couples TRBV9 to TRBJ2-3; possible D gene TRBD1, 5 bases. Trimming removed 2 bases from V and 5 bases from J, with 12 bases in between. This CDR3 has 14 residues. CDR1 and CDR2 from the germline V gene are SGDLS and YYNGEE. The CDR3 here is CASSVYQRGDTQYF. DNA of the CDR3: TGTGCCAGCAGCGTGTACCAAAGGGGAGATACGCAGTATTTT.

Written as DNA, the CDR3 is TGTGCCAGTAGTTCCAGCGCCTCACCCTACGAGCAGTACTTC. It specifies CASSSSASPYEQYF. This chain joins TRBV19 and TRBJ2-7, with no clear D. The CDR3 runs to 14 residues. The germline CDR1 and CDR2 sequences are LNHDA and SQIVND (reference sequence). Trimming stripped 5 bases from V and 2 bases from J, with 13 bases between. The entire variable domain, with the rest obtained from reference TRBV19 and TRBJ2-7, is as follows: DGGITQSPKYLFRKEGQNVTLSCEQNLNHDAMYWYRQDPGQGLRLIYYSQIVNDFQKGDIAEGYSVSREKKESFPLTVTSAQKNPTAFYLCASSSSASPYEQYFGPGTRLTVT.

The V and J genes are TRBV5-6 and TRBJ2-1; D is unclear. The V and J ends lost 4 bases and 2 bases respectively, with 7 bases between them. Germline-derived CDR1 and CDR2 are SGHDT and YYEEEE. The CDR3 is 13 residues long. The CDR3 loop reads CASSPVAYNEQFF. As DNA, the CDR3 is TGTGCCAGCAGCCCCGTTGCCTACAATGAGCAGTTCTTC. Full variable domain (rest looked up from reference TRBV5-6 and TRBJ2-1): DAGVTQSPTHLIKTRGQQVTLRCSPKSGHDTVSWYQQALGQGPQFIFQYYEEEERQRGNFPDRFSGHQFPNYSSELNVNALLLGDSALYLCASSPVAYNEQFFGPGTRLTVL.

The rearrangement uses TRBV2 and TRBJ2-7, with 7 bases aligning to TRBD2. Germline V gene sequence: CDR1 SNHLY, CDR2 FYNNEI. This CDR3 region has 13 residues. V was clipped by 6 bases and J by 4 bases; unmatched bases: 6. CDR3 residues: CASSGLAEYEQYF. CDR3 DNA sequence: TGTGCCAGCAGCGGTCTAGCGGAATACGAGCAGTACTTC.

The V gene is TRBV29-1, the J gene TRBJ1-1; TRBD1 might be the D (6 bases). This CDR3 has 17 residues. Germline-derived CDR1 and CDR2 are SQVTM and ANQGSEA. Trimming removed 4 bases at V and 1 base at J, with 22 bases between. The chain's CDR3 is CSVGEPLNGQTNTEAFF. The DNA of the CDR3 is TGCAGCGTTGGCGAGCCTCTGAACGGACAGACGAACACTGAAGCTTTCTTT.

The CDR3 spells CASSPSSGTTDTQYF. CDR3 bases: TGTGCCAGCAGCCCCTCTAGCGGGACCACAGATACGCAGTATTTT. J is TRBJ2-3 and V is TRBV7-3; 9 bases are a match to TRBD2. This CDR3 has 15 amino acids. With 5 bases clipped from V and 2 bases from J, the junction kept 5 bases outside the gene matches. Germline V gene sequence: CDR1 SGHTA, CDR2 FQGTGA.

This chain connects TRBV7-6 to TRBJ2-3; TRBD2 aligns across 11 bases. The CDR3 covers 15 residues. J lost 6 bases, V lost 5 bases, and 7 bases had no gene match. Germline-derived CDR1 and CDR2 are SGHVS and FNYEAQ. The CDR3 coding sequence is TGTGCCAGCAGCCGTAGCGGGGGGGCCCCGGATACGCAGTATTTT. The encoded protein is CASSRSGGAPDTQYF. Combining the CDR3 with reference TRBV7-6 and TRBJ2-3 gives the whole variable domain GAGVSQSPRYKVTKRGQDVALRCDPISGHVSLYWYRQALGQGPEFLTYFNYEAQQDKSGLPNDRFSAERPEGSISTLTIQRTEQRDSAMYRCASSRSGGAPDTQYFGPGTRLTVL.

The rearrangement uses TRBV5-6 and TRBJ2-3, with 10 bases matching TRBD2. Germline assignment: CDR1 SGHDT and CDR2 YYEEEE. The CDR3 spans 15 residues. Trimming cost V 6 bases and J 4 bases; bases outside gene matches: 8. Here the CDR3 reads CASTRSGGGPDTQYF. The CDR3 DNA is TGTGCCAGCACTAGAAGCGGGGGGGGTCCAGATACGCAGTATTTT.

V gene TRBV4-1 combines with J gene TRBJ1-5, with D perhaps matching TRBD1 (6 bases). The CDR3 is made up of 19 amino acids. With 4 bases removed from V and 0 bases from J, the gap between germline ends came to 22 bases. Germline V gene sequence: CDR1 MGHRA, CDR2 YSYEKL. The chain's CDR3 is CASSPAGEGVSYSNQPQHF. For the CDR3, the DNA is TGCGCCAGCAGCCCCGCGGGGGAGGGGGTATCATATAGCAATCAGCCCCAGCATTTT.

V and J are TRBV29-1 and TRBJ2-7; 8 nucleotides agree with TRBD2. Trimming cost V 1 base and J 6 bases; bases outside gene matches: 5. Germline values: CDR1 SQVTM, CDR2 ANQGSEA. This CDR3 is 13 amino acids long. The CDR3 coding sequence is TGCAGCGTTGAAGGGCCCGCGGGGGGCGAGCAGTACTTC. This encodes CSVEGPAGGEQYF.

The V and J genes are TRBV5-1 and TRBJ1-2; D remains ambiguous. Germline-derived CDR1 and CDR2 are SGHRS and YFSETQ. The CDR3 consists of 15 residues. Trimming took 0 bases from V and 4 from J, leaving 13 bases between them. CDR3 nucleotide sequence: TGCGCCAGCAGCTTGGGCAGGCCAGATGGCTATGGCTACACCTTC. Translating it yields CASSLGRPDGYGYTF.

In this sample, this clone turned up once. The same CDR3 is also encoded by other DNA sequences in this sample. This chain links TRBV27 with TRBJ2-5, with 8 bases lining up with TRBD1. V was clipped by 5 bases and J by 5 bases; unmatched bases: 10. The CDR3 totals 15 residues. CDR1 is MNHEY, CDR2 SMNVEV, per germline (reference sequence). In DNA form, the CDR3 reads TGTGCCAGCAGTCGGTTGTCAGGGGGCGGGGAGACCCAGTACTTC. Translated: CASSRLSGGGETQYF.

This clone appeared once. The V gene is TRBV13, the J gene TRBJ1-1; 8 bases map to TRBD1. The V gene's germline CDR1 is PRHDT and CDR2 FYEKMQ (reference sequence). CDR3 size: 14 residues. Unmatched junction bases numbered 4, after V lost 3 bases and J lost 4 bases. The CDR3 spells CASSFYTGGTEAFF. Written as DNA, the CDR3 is TGTGCCAGCAGCTTTTACACAGGGGGCACTGAAGCTTTCTTT.

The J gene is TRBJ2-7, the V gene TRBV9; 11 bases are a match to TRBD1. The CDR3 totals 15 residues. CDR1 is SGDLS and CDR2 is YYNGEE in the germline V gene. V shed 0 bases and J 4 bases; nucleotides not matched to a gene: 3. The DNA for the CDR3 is TGTGCCAGCAGCGTAGGAGGACAGGGGGCTTACGAGCAGTACTTC. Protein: CASSVGGQGAYEQYF.

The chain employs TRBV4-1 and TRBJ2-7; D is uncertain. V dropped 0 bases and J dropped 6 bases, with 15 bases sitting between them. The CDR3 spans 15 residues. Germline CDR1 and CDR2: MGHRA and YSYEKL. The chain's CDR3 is CASSQEATSPLEQYF. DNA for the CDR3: TGCGCCAGCAGCCAAGAAGCGACTTCCCCCCTCGAGCAGTACTTC.

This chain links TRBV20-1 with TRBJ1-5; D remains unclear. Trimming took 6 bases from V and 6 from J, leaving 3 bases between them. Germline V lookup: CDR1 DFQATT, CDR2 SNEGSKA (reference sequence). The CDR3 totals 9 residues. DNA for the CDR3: TGCAGTGCCGGTCAGCCCCAGCATTTT. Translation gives CSAGQPQHF.

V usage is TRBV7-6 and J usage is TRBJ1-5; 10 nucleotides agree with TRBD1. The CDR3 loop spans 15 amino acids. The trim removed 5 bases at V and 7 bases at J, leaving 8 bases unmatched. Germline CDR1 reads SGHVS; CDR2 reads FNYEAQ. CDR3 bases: TGTGCCAGCAGCCCCGACAGGGGGCTGGGGCAGCCCCAGCATTTT. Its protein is CASSPDRGLGQPQHF.

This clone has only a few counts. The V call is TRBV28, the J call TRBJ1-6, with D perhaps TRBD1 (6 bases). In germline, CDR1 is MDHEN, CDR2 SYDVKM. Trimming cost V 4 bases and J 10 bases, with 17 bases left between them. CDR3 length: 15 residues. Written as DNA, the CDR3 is TGTGCCAGCAGTTCCCCGCGGACAGAGGGATCACCCCTCCACTTT. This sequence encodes CASSSPRTEGSPLHF.